Detailed here is one T cell receptor beta chain. Its antigen is unknown. This entry is derived from a study of somatic mutations in cytotoxic T cells in rheumatoid arthritis. Study-wide results and limits: For patients with rheumatoid arthritis, CD8+ clonality went up with age, while healthy controls showed no such change.

The germline CDR1 and CDR2 sequences are LNHDA and SQIVND (reference sequence). V was clipped by 7 bases and J by 0 bases, with 13 bases between them. This CDR3 contains 15 residues. Data came from immunoSEQ multiplex PCR; TCRdb stores just in-frame clones and leaves some out. Of some 35,000 clones listed, 70% to 85% were seen once; the top ten hold about 3.2%. The specimen was CD8+ T cells sorted from blood. This receptor was taken from a man aged 35-49 years in good health. The chain employs TRBV19 and TRBJ2-1, with D perhaps matching TRBD2 (5 bases). The CDR3 loop is CASTEGRSSYNEQFF. CDR3 sequence (DNA): TGTGCCAGTACAGAGGGCCGGAGCTCCTACAATGAGCAGTTCTTC. Using reference TRBV19 and TRBJ2-1 for the parts outside the CDR3, the full variable domain is DGGITQSPKYLFRKEGQNVTLSCEQNLNHDAMYWYRQDPGQGLRLIYYSQIVNDFQKGDIAEGYSVSREKKESFPLTVTSAQKNPTAFYLCASTEGRSSYNEQFFGPGTRLTVL.